The present T cell receptor beta chain was sequenced within a study of shared clonotypes between healthy human individuals. Germline trimming cut 4 bases from V and 3 bases from J; bases unmatched to any gene: 8. Germline V CDR1 and CDR2: SGHDT, YYEEEE. The CDR3 has 16 residues. Naive CD8 cells lacked CD45RO, underwent positive selection for CCR7 and left out terminally differentiated effector memory CD45RA+ cells. Here immunoSEQ multiplex PCR was the method, and the copy in TCRdb shows in-frame clones only, minus some. The profile covers about 2.1 million clones, with 93% appearing a single time and about 1.6% taken by the ten largest. This clone was seen a handful of times.

This chain links TRBV5-6 with TRBJ2-7, with 12 positions matching TRBD2. The TCR comes from a young man in good health. Some clones in this sample may be carry-over from other donors' samples. The sequenced sample consisted of naive CD8+ T cells from PBMCs. This CDR3 reads CASSRLAGVYDYEQYF. DNA of the CDR3: TGTGCCAGCAGCCGACTAGCGGGAGTATACGACTACGAGCAGTACTTC.